This T cell receptor (beta chain) was sequenced in a study of T cell responses to AZD1222 COVID-19 vaccine. Concerning this clone itself: Its antigen is unidentified.

The length of the CDR3 is 14 residues. V lost 4 bases and J lost 5; bases outside the gene matches: 8. The germline gives CDR1 SGHRS, CDR2 YFSETQ. Whole-study results and caveats: Nearly half of spike-specific TCRs reportedly target variant regions that are unmutated in the B.1.351 and B.1.1.7 variants. Spike-spanning, vaccine-associated CD4 TCRs were dominant at 160-218 and 743-854.

Pooling of second doses given at about 4 or about 12 weeks was done. Some clones are missing from TCRdb's copy, which holds only in-frame ones; the method was immunoSEQ multiplex PCR. Found here are 90,000 to 100,000 clones, 70% to 90% of them singletons; the top ten hold 9.5% to 13%. This sequence joins TRBV5-1 and TRBJ2-5; 7 bases align to TRBD1. This specimen was peripheral blood, taken 28 days after the second AZD1222 dose. This TCR was recovered from an adult who received the AZD1222 COVID-19 vaccine. The CDR3 DNA follows: TGCGCCAGCAGCGTACAGGGGCCCAGGGAGACCCAGTACTTC. This gives the protein CASSVQGPRETQYF.